The rows below give T cell receptor beta chains drawn from one sample of a study of T cells in Graves' hyperthyroidism and ophthalmopathy. TCRdb re-analysed the multiplex PCR reads in MiXCR, keeping a single row per CDR3 protein. The table lists 350,000 or so distinct CDR3 sequences, roughly 18% of them singletons. Sequencing used blood. These receptor sequences come from a woman aged 40 to 50 with Graves' ophthalmopathy. Each CDR3 is given with its conserved first and last residue. The order of the fields is V gene, clone size, D gene, J gene, CDR3 protein, CDR3 DNA. D genes are given only for firm matches. The size of a clone is reported for some rows only, either as once, few or many, or as a class for expanded clones.

V: TRBV20-1
size: many
D: NA
J: TRBJ2-5
CDR3: CSRSGGYGLETQYF
DNA: TGCAGCCGGTCAGGGGGGTACGGGTTGGAGACCCAGTACTTC

V: TRBV12-3/TRBV12-4
size: many
D: NA
J: TRBJ2-5
CDR3: CASSSLDEGGETQYF
DNA: TGTGCCAGCAGCTCCCTGGATGAGGGGGGGGAGACCCAGTACTTC

V: TRBV29-1
size: many
D: NA
J: TRBJ2-7
CDR3: CSVKGSPYEQYF
DNA: TGCAGCGTCAAAGGGAGCCCCTACGAGCAGTACTTC

V: TRBV19
size: many
D: NA
J: TRBJ1-1
CDR3: CASSTGGFTEAFF
DNA: TGTGCCAGTAGTACTGGGGGCTTTACTGAAGCTTTCTTT

V: TRBV11-1
size: many
D: TRBD1
J: TRBJ2-5
CDR3: CASSPVGQGVGWETQYF
DNA: TGTGCCAGCAGCCCCGTGGGTCAGGGGGTTGGATGGGAGACCCAGTACTTC

V: TRBV18
size: many
D: TRBD2
J: TRBJ2-5
CDR3: CASSPLAGDGAETQYF
DNA: TGTGCCAGCTCACCTCTAGCGGGAGACGGCGCAGAGACCCAGTACTTC

V: TRBV28
size: many
D: NA
J: TRBJ2-5
CDR3: CASSLPGVAALGTQYF
DNA: TGTGCCAGCAGTTTGCCCGGCGTAGCGGCCTTAGGGACCCAGTACTTC

V: TRBV12-3/TRBV12-4
size: many
D: NA
J: TRBJ1-2
CDR3: CASSSRAPGGYGYTF
DNA: TGTGCCAGCAGTTCTCGGGCCCCCGGCGGCTATGGCTACACCTTC

V: TRBV6-1
size: many
D: NA
J: TRBJ2-3
CDR3: CASSEVGKGTQYF
DNA: TGTGCCAGCAGTGAAGTCGGAAAGGGTACGCAGTATTTT

V: TRBV28
size: many
D: NA
J: TRBJ1-1
CDR3: CASSLPYAITGAGEAFF
DNA: TGTGCCAGCAGTTTACCTTATGCTATCACGGGGGCGGGTGAAGCTTTCTTT

V: TRBV28
size: many
D: TRBD2
J: TRBJ2-7
CDR3: CASSSSSGRTLYEQYF
DNA: TGTGCCAGCAGTTCGTCCAGCGGGAGGACTCTCTACGAGCAGTACTTC

V: TRBV29-1
size: many
D: TRBD1
J: TRBJ1-2
CDR3: CSVASGTGGSYGYTF
DNA: TGCAGCGTTGCTTCCGGGACAGGGGGCTCCTATGGCTACACCTTC

V: TRBV15
size: many
D: TRBD2
J: TRBJ2-4
CDR3: CATSSGRLADAAKNIQYF
DNA: TGTGCCACCAGCAGCGGGAGACTAGCAGATGCAGCCAAAAACATTCAGTACTTC

V: TRBV19
size: many
D: NA
J: TRBJ1-5
CDR3: CASRSSRGLPGLNQPQHF
DNA: TGTGCCAGTAGAAGTTCAAGAGGCCTACCTGGACTAAATCAGCCCCAGCATTTT

V: TRBV29-1
size: many
D: TRBD1
J: TRBJ1-5
CDR3: CSVGQGDQPQHF
DNA: TGCAGCGTTGGGCAGGGGGATCAGCCCCAGCATTTT

V: TRBV12-3/TRBV12-4
size: many
D: TRBD2
J: TRBJ2-2
CDR3: CATRRTLAGGPNTGELFF
DNA: TGTGCCACCAGGCGCACGCTAGCGGGAGGGCCAAACACCGGGGAGCTGTTTTTT

V: TRBV28
size: many
D: NA
J: TRBJ1-1
CDR3: CASNRVNTEAFF
DNA: TGTGCCAGTAACAGGGTGAACACTGAAGCTTTCTTT

V: TRBV20-1
size: few
D: TRBD1
J: TRBJ2-7
CDR3: CSATPGTGSGNEQYF
DNA: TGCAGTGCTACCCCCGGGACAGGGTCGGGAAACGAGCAGTACTTC

V: TRBV6-5
size: NA
D: TRBD2
J: TRBJ2-5
CDR3: CASSYSGGRAWMQETQYF
DNA: TGTGCCAGCAGTTACTCGGGGGGGAGGGCCTGGATGCAAGAGACCCAGTACTTC

V: TRBV6-5
size: many
D: NA
J: TRBJ1-5
CDR3: CASSYSTPGGGSNQPQHF
DNA: TGTGCCAGCAGTTACTCGACGCCCGGGGGAGGTAGCAATCAGCCCCAGCATTTT

V: TRBV7-9
size: many
D: NA
J: TRBJ2-7
CDR3: CASSIEWGPYEQYF
DNA: TGTGCCAGCAGCATAGAGTGGGGGCCCTACGAGCAGTACTTC

V: TRBV6-1
size: NA
D: NA
J: TRBJ1-2
CDR3: CASRGAGDSGGYTF
DNA: TGTGCCAGCAGGGGAGCGGGAGATTCGGGAGGCTACACCTTC

V: TRBV11-2
size: few
D: NA
J: TRBJ2-6
CDR3: CASSVQGRDYEANVLTF
DNA: TGTGCCAGCAGCGTACAGGGAAGGGACTATGAGGCCAACGTCCTGACTTTC